This TCR beta chain was identified in a study of cytomegalovirus exposure and HLA in healthy donors (dated by TCRdb to 2017 to 2019). Regarding the research as a whole: In an earlier analysis of several hundred of the donors, 250 to 350 Gb of sequence data and 117 million unique TCR beta sequences from some 170 million T cells were reported. The later analysis used no new phenotypic data to find candidate immune exposures, relying instead on TCR beta sequences and their occurrence across donors. The genetic ancestry cluster associated with self-reported Caucasian donors included over 80% of the roughly 410 genotyped donors. An early release that covered roughly 600 HLA-typed donors contained 300 to 350 gigabases of sequencing data and tens of millions of unique TCR sequences. In a later genetic analysis, genome-wide SNP genotypes for about 65% of the roughly 700 donors were used, and that subset was treated as a discovery cohort. High-throughput TCR immunosequencing, statistical association of individual TCRs with disease status, and machine learning were combined to predict cytomegalovirus infection status. Every repertoire in the discovery cohort had been generated on one and the same sequencing platform. An earlier analysis of around 640 of the donors used high-throughput TCR beta sequencing to judge whether each TCR beta V gene segment behaved as functional or pseudogenic. Across approximately 400 genotyped donors of the cohort, an average of about 200,000 unique TCR beta nucleotide sequences per donor were sequenced, and approximately 19% of those sequences were non-productive. Roughly 5 DR-DQ haplotypes were treated as single units for association and clustering because of strong linkage in the cohort. Donor age, sex, ethnicity and CMV serostatus were compiled together with the repertoire data. A later analysis re-examined previously published TCR beta repertoires from hundreds of donors and added high-resolution HLA genotyping to investigate patterns of TCR occurrence. HLA typing covered class I and class II loci at four-digit resolution. The study was designed to test whether signatures of past pathogen exposure could be identified by cataloging public T cell receptors. The number of typed donors differed by locus: about 620-640 for A, B, C, DRB1 and DQB1; 522 for DQA1; some 590 for DPA1; and around 450 for DPB1. The T cell repertoires of around 670 subjects were profiled by immunosequencing and related to cytomegalovirus serostatus. Besides the first cohort of around 670 subjects, a separate validation cohort made up of some 110 different subjects was used.

In the germline V gene (reference sequence), CDR1 corresponds to LNHNV and CDR2 to YYDKDF. The CDR3, cysteine through phenylalanine, is 17 amino acids long. The only DNA kept is the CDR3, 51 bases in frame from the first base. The junction carries 13 bases between V and J, which are trimmed by 1 base and 0 bases respectively. The research as a whole found: In a later genetic analysis, fewer N-insertions in productive TCRs were reported among donors in an Asian-associated ancestry cluster than the roughly 700-donor mean. A further reported finding was that TCR beta sequences accurately predicted the HLA-A and HLA-B alleles for most subjects in the first cohort. The study gave a list of over 150 TCR beta chains associated with cytomegalovirus. A later analysis found that TCR association rates varied across HLA loci, with DRB1 alleles showing the most associated TCRs and HLA-C alleles the fewest. An association between a missense DCLRE1C variant and V-gene and J-gene trimming of TCR beta chains was found in a later genetic analysis and replicated in an independent cohort. In an earlier analysis of 450 to 750 of the donors, most TCR beta V segments appeared in productive rearrangements about 90% or about 30% of the time, broadly matching IMGT annotations. The earlier analysis of approximately 560 of the donors excluded roughly 17 rarely observed V segments, including chromosome 9 orphons, because counts were too low. The 87-base-pair reads could not distinguish some IMGT-functional V segments, including TRBV6-2 and TRBV6-3, so those segments were excluded. In both the original and validation cohorts, the classifier was reported to diagnose cytomegalovirus status with high specificity and sensitivity. The cohort was sequenced for TCR beta chains only, and without alpha or paired-chain data the features that could be detected were limited. HLA typing was unavailable for some donors at each locus, so association tests used only the typed subset. Immune exposure information for the cohort was limited to CMV serostatus. Strong co-occurrence of HLA alleles, especially DR and DQ, made assigning TCR associations to individual alleles difficult. In a later analysis, HLA-associated TCR beta chains were found to be more clonally expanded and to have lower generation probabilities than equally common non-associated chains. While some public TCRs were present in many individuals, most TCR sequences turned up only very rarely across donors. A later analysis associated 17,000 or so TCR beta sequences with specific HLA alleles at a false discovery rate of 0.05. Several of the top co-occurrence clusters appeared to be linked to parvovirus B19, influenza, CMV and Epstein-Barr virus, according to a later analysis. A group of highly shared sequence variants was considered likely to be a technical artifact of the sequencing pipeline. Sequencing depth was assumed to be roughly uniform across donors in the presence/absence analyses, though that assumption may not hold. Most CMV-associated TCR beta chains appeared to be HLA-restricted in a later analysis, and the HLA associations seemed to be driven largely by CMV exposure. It was suggested by the authors that the approach could potentially be generalized to other disease states and immunological phenotypes. In vitro tests confirmed that a few of the cytomegalovirus-associated TCR beta chains recognize cytomegalovirus antigens. Correlated functional status among segregating V segments might reflect linkage disequilibrium, but an unknown experimental factor could not be ruled out.

The cohort consisted of hundreds of healthy bone marrow donors. Cohort members were all nominally healthy when sampled, although unrecorded immune exposures were likely present. The donor was CMV seropositive and belonged to the group of some 290 seropositive cohort members. A peripheral blood sample was collected from each donor, and TCR beta sequencing was performed on peripheral blood mononuclear cells. Genomic DNA extraction from the blood cell samples was performed with the Qiagen DNeasy Blood Extraction Kit. The library was obtained by the immunoSEQ multiplex PCR assay. For the multiplex PCR, a mixture combining 60 forward primers for TCR Vbeta segments and 13 reverse primers for TCR Jbeta segments was used. The CDR3 region of rearranged TCR beta genes was amplified from genomic DNA with a multiplex PCR assay. Amplified TCR beta libraries were sequenced as 87-base-pair reads on the Illumina HiSeq System. Under the source paper's analysis protocol: In a later analysis, 77 million or so unique TCR beta chains were counted across the 650 to 750 repertoires, and roughly 9.9 million of these chains were shared by at least two donors. Raw reads were error-corrected and collapsed into unique sequences with a nearest-neighbor algorithm that merged closely related sequences to remove PCR and sequencing errors. V, D and J gene segments were assigned by aligning CDR3 sequences to IMGT reference sequences. For a sequence to be retained, at least a six-nucleotide match to both a V gene segment and a J gene segment was required. Rearrangements were called productive when the CDR3 lacked stop codons and stayed in frame with V and J; all others were non-productive. CDR3 was defined by IMGT convention, running from the second conserved V-encoded cysteine to the conserved J-encoded phenylalanine. The earlier analysis of 587 of the donors excluded sequences that lacked an unambiguous match to a single V gene segment. An earlier analysis of several hundred of the donors called V segments functional above 56.7% productive rearrangements and segregating when the between-donor standard deviation exceeded 5%. A statistical classification framework was built to diagnose cytomegalovirus status from the catalog of TCR beta chain sequences. In a later analysis, TCR nucleotide sequences were compared against IMGT/GENE-DB human TR gene sequences so that V and J genes could be assigned. Using the TCRdist pipeline, a later analysis assigned CDR3 sequences along with most-parsimonious VDJ recombination scenarios. In a later analysis, every TCR beta chain was defined by the combination of its CDR3 amino acid sequence and its V-gene family, and reads without a unique V-gene family were dropped. As a way to deal with suspected cross-contamination and a sequencing artifact, a later analysis dropped hundreds of nucleotide sequences that were highly shared and had low generation probability. In a later analysis, a clonal expansion index was calculated for each public chain from normalized within-repertoire ranks of inferred template counts. A later analysis computed generation probabilities with a VDJ recombination model fitted to out-of-frame rearrangements, and checked the results against IGoR. Hypergeometric tests were used in a later analysis to score TCR-TCR, TCR-HLA and TCR-CMV co-occurrence, with a repertoire-size bias correction applied to the TCR pairs. To estimate false discovery rates, a later analysis permuted the HLA or CMV assignments 20 times. In a later analysis, co-occurring TCRs were grouped using DBSCAN, and TCRdist sequence similarity was added for clustering within HLA-allele-positive subsets. For co-occurrence clustering, repertoires with fewer than 30,000 or more than 120,000 public chains were excluded, along with roughly 5 repertoires with anomalous nucleotide sharing. In its TCRdb copy, this immuneACCESS table keeps in-frame sequences only and misses some clones. Where compared with another copy, unresolved V genes explain less than half of these, and the others have no known cause. For V, J and clone size, that table is used; D and trimming come from the DNA. A total of over 75,000 clones appear in this sample, over 8% of them only once. The ten largest clones capture around 5% of the sample.

This clone has just a few counts. Its recognized antigen is unknown. Base-call qualities are not available, and no considerably larger clone is one nucleotide away. The TCR originated in a man aged 45-65 years in good health and CMV-seropositive. The chain is assembled from TRBV15 and TRBJ1-5; D gene: possibly TRBD1, on 5 matching bases. Sample: PBMCs. The CDR3 reads as follows: CATSRAQAEYSNQPQHF. The sequenced DNA: TGTGCCACCAGCAGAGCACAGGCCGAATATAGCAATCAGCCCCAGCATTTT.